These 15 T cell receptor beta chains were all obtained from the same sample, sequenced in a study of immune cell composition in non-small cell lung cancer. Normal lung was sampled as far from the tumour as possible, at least 3 cm. Using immunoSEQ multiplex PCR, the repertoire was profiled, and TCRdb retains in-frame clones only, with some absent. Of thousands of clones listed, 84% are singletons. Sequenced sample: non-adjacent lung tissue. Receptors originate from a human donor with non-small cell lung cancer.

The genes are TRBV18 and TRBJ2-3; 7 bases are shared with TRBD2. The ends lost 4 bases at V and 4 bases at J; junction bases unmatched: 11. The CDR3 consists of 16 residues. CDR1 and CDR2 (germline): KGHSH, LQKENI. The CDR3 nucleotides are TGTGCCAGCTCACGATGGACTAGTGGATCAGCAGATACGCAGTATTTT. This translates into CASSRWTSGSADTQYF. Full variable domain (remainder filled in from reference TRBV18 and TRBJ2-3): NAGVMQNPRHLVRRRGQEARLRCSPMKGHSHVYWYRQLPEEGLKFMVYLQKENIIDESGMPKERFSAEFPKEGPSILRIQQVVRGDSAAYFCASSRWTSGSADTQYFGPGTRLTVL.

The genes are TRBV19 and TRBJ2-3; 7 bases fit TRBD1. V shed 10 bases, J shed 3 bases, and the junction held 10 bases outside the gene matches. The germline V gene encodes CDR1 LNHDA and CDR2 SQIVND (reference sequence). The CDR3 is 14 residues long. CDR3 protein: CAISRGQATDTQYF. In DNA form, the CDR3 reads TGTGCCATATCTCGTGGACAGGCGACAGATACGCAGTATTTT. The full variable domain, with the rest looked up from reference TRBV19 and TRBJ2-3, is DGGITQSPKYLFRKEGQNVTLSCEQNLNHDAMYWYRQDPGQGLRLIYYSQIVNDFQKGDIAEGYSVSREKKESFPLTVTSAQKNPTAFYLCAISRGQATDTQYFGPGTRLTVL.

CDR3 DNA: TGTGCCAGCAGCTTGACAGGGGGGTATAATTCACCCCTCCACTTT. Translating gives CASSLTGGYNSPLHF. This sequence joins TRBV11-2 and TRBJ1-6; 9 nucleotides agree with TRBD1. The J segment lost 4 bases and the V segment lost 3 bases, leaving 1 base of the junction unmatched. CDR3 length equals 15 residues. The germline gives CDR1 SGHAT, CDR2 FQNNGV. Looking up the rest from reference TRBV11-2 and TRBJ1-6 gives the full variable domain: EAGVAQSPRYKIIEKRQSVAFWCNPISGHATLYWYQQILGQGPKLLIQFQNNGVVDDSQLPKDRFSAERLKGVDSTLKIQPAKLEDSAVYLCASSLTGGYNSPLHFGNGTRLTVT.

V usage is TRBV29-1 and J usage is TRBJ2-1; 7 bases match TRBD1. With V trimmed by 5 bases and J by 10 bases, 5 bases remained unmatched. CDR3 size: 11 residues. In germline, CDR1 is SQVTM, CDR2 ANQGSEA. In nucleotides, the CDR3 is TGCAGCGTTCAACCGGGACAGGAGCAGTTCTTC. This encodes CSVQPGQEQFF.

The V call is TRBV15, the J call TRBJ1-1; no reliable D call. The germline CDR1 and CDR2 sequences are LNHNV and YYDKDF (reference sequence). This CDR3 has 13 residues. V gave up 0 bases and J gave up 4 bases, with 6 bases separating them. The CDR3 here is CATSRDSSTEAFF. The DNA for the CDR3 is TGTGCCACCAGCAGAGACTCAAGCACTGAAGCTTTCTTT.

This chain links TRBV2 with TRBJ2-5; possibly TRBD1 for D (5 bases). With 6 bases removed from V and 1 base from J, the gap between germline ends came to 15 bases. Germline V gene lookup returns CDR1 SNHLY and CDR2 FYNNEI. CDR3 length: 15 residues. DNA for the CDR3: TGTGCCAGCAGGAATGGACGCCAGGGCCAAGAGACCCAGTACTTC. It translates to CASRNGRQGQETQYF.

The chain links TRBV2 to TRBJ2-7; no reliable D call. This CDR3 region has 13 residues. The V gene's germline CDR1 is SNHLY and CDR2 FYNNEI. V was pared by 1 base and J by 9 bases, with 13 bases between. In DNA, the CDR3 is TGTGCCAGCAGTGAAGGGCAGCCTCAACGGCAGTACTTC. Protein product: CASSEGQPQRQYF.

CDR3 nucleotides: TGTGCCAGTATGGCGGGGACGAACACCGGGGAGCTGTTTTTT. This encodes CASMAGTNTGELFF. V usage is TRBV19 and J usage is TRBJ2-2; D may be TRBD2 (6 bases). V was cut by 7 bases and J by 0 bases, with 9 bases left in between. The germline V gene encodes CDR1 LNHDA and CDR2 SQIVND (reference sequence). This CDR3 is 14 amino acids long.

The rearrangement links TRBV2 to TRBJ1-1, with D tentatively TRBD1 (5 bases). Per germline, CDR1 SNHLY and CDR2 FYNNEI. Trimming stripped 6 bases from V and 1 base from J, with 12 bases between. The CDR3 consists of 14 residues. DNA of the CDR3: TGTGCCAGCAGCCTACAGGCCCCGAACACTGAAGCTTTCTTT. Encoded protein: CASSLQAPNTEAFF.

This clone ranks as large (0.1 to 1%). This rearrangement joins TRBV6-5 to TRBJ1-4, with D perhaps matching TRBD1 (5 bases). From germline, CDR1 is MNHEY and CDR2 SVGAGI. V lost 0 bases and J lost 7, with 15 bases in between. The CDR3 contains 16 residues. CDR3 loop: CASSYSFGSGAEKLFF. The CDR3 coding sequence is TGTGCCAGCAGTTACTCTTTTGGGAGTGGGGCTGAAAAACTGTTTTTT.

V is TRBV11-3 and J is TRBJ2-5; D remains unclear. V gave up 4 bases and J gave up 3 bases, with 12 bases separating them. Germline CDR1 is SGHNT and CDR2 is YENEEA. This CDR3 contains 14 residues. In DNA, the CDR3 is TGTGCCAGCAGCTCGGCGACTCTCGAAGAGACCCAGTACTTC. Translation gives CASSSATLEETQYF.

V usage is TRBV29-1 and J usage is TRBJ2-7; the match to TRBD1 covers 8 bases. V trimming: 5 bases; J trimming: 1 base; junction bases outside the gene matches: 7. Germline values: CDR1 SQVTM, CDR2 ANQGSEA. The CDR3 consists of 14 residues. CDR3 coding DNA: TGCAGCGTTTACAGTGACAGGGGATCCTACGAGCAGTACTTC. It is translated as CSVYSDRGSYEQYF.

The chain combines TRBV7-8 with TRBJ2-7; 9 bases agree with TRBD1. The V gene end was trimmed by 5 bases and the J gene end by 4 bases; junction bases not matched to a gene: 9. CDR3 length: 15 residues. Germline-derived CDR1 and CDR2 are SGHVS and FQNEAQ. The CDR3 loop is CASSQGTGHIYEQYF. In DNA, the CDR3 is TGTGCCAGCAGCCAGGGGACAGGGCACATTTACGAGCAGTACTTC.

The J gene is TRBJ2-1, the V gene TRBV9, with 7 bases identical to TRBD2. V lost 3 bases, J lost 0 bases, and 0 bases stayed unmatched. The CDR3 sequence is 14 residues long. CDR1 SGDLS and CDR2 YYNGEE come from the germline V gene. For the CDR3, the DNA is TGTGCCAGCAGCGGGGGGGGCTCCTACAATGAGCAGTTCTTC. It specifies CASSGGGSYNEQFF.

This clone was recorded once. This chain connects TRBV9 to TRBJ1-6; a weak D match, TRBD1 (5 bases). Trimming removed 3 bases at V and 10 bases at J, with 20 bases between. The V gene's germline CDR1 is SGDLS and CDR2 YYNGEE. The CDR3 contains 16 residues. CDR3 amino acids: CASSASTGGERSPLHF. The CDR3, as DNA: TGTGCCAGCAGCGCCTCCACGGGGGGGGAGAGGTCACCCCTCCACTTT. Drawing the rest from reference TRBV9 and TRBJ1-6, the complete variable domain is DSGVTQTPKHLITATGQRVTLRCSPRSGDLSVYWYQQSLDQGLQFLIQYYNGEERAKGNILERFSAQQFPDLHSELNLSSLELGDSALYFCASSASTGGERSPLHFGNGTRLTVT.